This is a list of T cell receptor beta chains from one sample in a study of beta chain features in type 1 diabetes. Here immunoSEQ multiplex PCR was the method, and the copy in TCRdb shows in-frame clones only, minus some. The sample yields some 290,000 clones, around an eighth seen once. Sequencing was performed on naive CD4+ T cells from blood. These receptor sequences come from a man aged 25-40 years with type 1 diabetes. The CDR3 runs from the conserved cysteine through the conserved F or W. The D gene is left open where the match is weak. Size is omitted from some rows. Given values are once, few, many or a class for expanded clones.

clone_size: NA
j_call: TRBJ2-6
d_call: NA
v_call: TRBV6-4
cdr3_nt: TGTGCCAGCAGTGAGCGCTCTGGGGCCAACGTCCTGACTTTC
cdr3_aa: CASSERSGANVLTF

clone_size: few
j_call: TRBJ2-3
d_call: NA
v_call: TRBV9
cdr3_nt: TGTGCCAGCAGCGTAGGGTCCAGGACAGATACGCAGTATTTT
cdr3_aa: CASSVGSRTDTQYF

clone_size: NA
j_call: TRBJ2-5
d_call: TRBD1
v_call: TRBV7-2
cdr3_nt: TGTGCCAGCAGCCTAAGGGGGACAGGGGTCGAGACCCAGTACTTC
cdr3_aa: CASSLRGTGVETQYF

clone_size: few
j_call: TRBJ2-3
d_call: TRBD2
v_call: TRBV5-1
cdr3_nt: TGCGCCAGCAGCCTGGGGACTAGCGGGACCGGGGCCTTCACAGATACGCAGTATTTT
cdr3_aa: CASSLGTSGTGAFTDTQYF

clone_size: few
j_call: TRBJ2-5
d_call: NA
v_call: TRBV19
cdr3_nt: TGTGCCAGTAGTATAGCAACCAGGGTGGGGACCCAGTACTTC
cdr3_aa: CASSIATRVGTQYF

clone_size: NA
j_call: TRBJ1-4
d_call: NA
v_call: TRBV11-2
cdr3_nt: TGTGCCAGCAGCTCCCGGGAGGGGGCAACTAATGAAAAACTGTTTTTT
cdr3_aa: CASSSREGATNEKLFF

clone_size: few
j_call: TRBJ2-3
d_call: NA
v_call: TRBV27
cdr3_nt: TGTGCCAGCAGTTTTGACTCCTACACAGATACGCAGTATTTT
cdr3_aa: CASSFDSYTDTQYF

clone_size: few
j_call: TRBJ2-5
d_call: NA
v_call: TRBV15
cdr3_nt: TGTGCCACCGTACGCGCCCCTTTGGAGACCCAGTACTTC
cdr3_aa: CATVRAPLETQYF

clone_size: NA
j_call: TRBJ2-3
d_call: NA
v_call: TRBV11-2
cdr3_nt: TGTGCCAGCAGCTTACGAGCAGATACGCAGTATTTT
cdr3_aa: CASSLRADTQYF

clone_size: few
j_call: TRBJ1-2
d_call: NA
v_call: TRBV7-8
cdr3_nt: TGTGCCAGCAGCTTAGGGCGGGGCTATGGCTACACCTTC
cdr3_aa: CASSLGRGYGYTF

clone_size: few
j_call: TRBJ2-7
d_call: TRBD2
v_call: TRBV5-4
cdr3_nt: TGTGCCAGCAGCGGGACGACTAGCGGGGTCGAGCAGTACTTC
cdr3_aa: CASSGTTSGVEQYF

clone_size: NA
j_call: TRBJ2-3
d_call: TRBD2
v_call: TRBV28
cdr3_nt: TGTGCCAGCAGTTTAATCCCCGCGGGAGGCCCTGGGAGCACAGATACGCAGTATTTT
cdr3_aa: CASSLIPAGGPGSTDTQYF

clone_size: few
j_call: TRBJ2-3
d_call: TRBD2
v_call: TRBV7-2
cdr3_nt: TGTGCCAGCAGCTTTGAGGCTAGCGGGAGGTTAACCACAGATACGCAGTATTTT
cdr3_aa: CASSFEASGRLTTDTQYF

clone_size: NA
j_call: TRBJ2-2
d_call: NA
v_call: TRBV7-2
cdr3_nt: TGTGCCAGCAGCCTACTCGACAGACACGGGGAGCTGTTTTTT
cdr3_aa: CASSLLDRHGELFF

clone_size: few
j_call: TRBJ1-1
d_call: NA
v_call: TRBV11-1
cdr3_nt: TGTGCCAGCAGCTCTATAGGACAGCTCGTGAACACTGAAGCTTTCTTT
cdr3_aa: CASSSIGQLVNTEAFF

clone_size: NA
j_call: TRBJ2-2
d_call: TRBD2
v_call: TRBV5-6
cdr3_nt: TGTGCCAGCAGCCGGATTGGACTAGCGGGCGAGGAGCTGTTTTTT
cdr3_aa: CASSRIGLAGEELFF

clone_size: few
j_call: TRBJ2-7
d_call: TRBD2
v_call: TRBV23-1
cdr3_nt: TGCGCCAGTACGTGGCTAGCGGTCACCTACGAGCAGTACTTC
cdr3_aa: CASTWLAVTYEQYF

clone_size: NA
j_call: TRBJ2-7
d_call: TRBD1
v_call: TRBV27
cdr3_nt: TGTGCCAGCAGTCTCTTCGACAGGGGCGACCCTAGAGAGCAGTACTTC
cdr3_aa: CASSLFDRGDPREQYF

clone_size: few
j_call: TRBJ2-3
d_call: TRBD2
v_call: TRBV30
cdr3_nt: TGTGCCTGGGCCCTGAAGTCGGGGGGTACGCAGTATTTT
cdr3_aa: CAWALKSGGTQYF

clone_size: NA
j_call: TRBJ1-2
d_call: TRBD1
v_call: TRBV7-8
cdr3_nt: TGTGCCAGCAGCTTAGCCGGGACAGGGCCGAACTATGGCTACACCTTC
cdr3_aa: CASSLAGTGPNYGYTF

clone_size: few
j_call: TRBJ2-1
d_call: NA
v_call: TRBV18
cdr3_nt: TGTGCCAGCTCATCGCGTAAGGAGGGCCCATTCGATGAGCAGTTCTTC
cdr3_aa: CASSSRKEGPFDEQFF

clone_size: NA
j_call: TRBJ2-5
d_call: TRBD2
v_call: TRBV7-9
cdr3_nt: TGTGCCAGCAGCTTAGAGGGCGGGAGAGCTGGGGAGACCCAGTACTTC
cdr3_aa: CASSLEGGRAGETQYF

clone_size: NA
j_call: TRBJ2-1
d_call: TRBD2
v_call: TRBV5-4
cdr3_nt: TGTGCCAGCAGCTTCAAGCGGGAGATCAATGAGCAGTTCTTC
cdr3_aa: CASSFKREINEQFF

clone_size: NA
j_call: TRBJ2-2
d_call: NA
v_call: TRBV28
cdr3_nt: TGTGCCACCACAAGGCAGGGTAACACCGGGGAGCTGTTTTTT
cdr3_aa: CATTRQGNTGELFF

clone_size: NA
j_call: TRBJ1-2
d_call: TRBD1
v_call: TRBV7-9
cdr3_nt: TGTGCCAGCAGCATCCGCGGACAGGGCTATGGCTACACCTTC
cdr3_aa: CASSIRGQGYGYTF